A selection of T cell receptor beta chains follows, all from one sample in a study of control samples from healthy donors and cancer patients. The repertoire was sequenced with immunoSEQ multiplex PCR; TCRdb's copy has only in-frame clones and lacks some. Of approximately 58,000 clones listed, roughly 90% are singletons. The sequenced sample consisted of PBMCs. These receptors all come from a man between 60 and 75 years old with head and neck cancer. The CDR3 runs from the conserved cysteine through the conserved F or W. A D gene is named only where the DNA matches it firmly. Not all rows give a size; the values are once, few, many and, for expanded clones, a class.

J gene | V gene | clone size | D gene | CDR3 protein | CDR3 DNA
TRBJ2-5 | TRBV5-1 | - | TRBD1 | CASSTDHRGRKTQYF | TGCGCCAGCAGCACAGACCACAGGGGAAGAAAGACCCAGTACTTC
TRBJ2-2 | TRBV5-6 | - | - | CASSLVGSENTGELFF | TGTGCCAGCAGCTTGGTGGGTAGCGAGAACACCGGGGAGCTGTTTTTT
TRBJ1-1 | TRBV30 | - | - | CAWSALGSREAFF | TGTGCCTGGAGTGCCCTCGGGTCCCGTGAAGCTTTCTTT
TRBJ1-5 | TRBV5-6 | - | - | CASSLEGQNQPQHF | TGTGCCAGCAGCTTGGAGGGACAAAATCAGCCCCAGCATTTT
TRBJ2-1 | TRBV11-3 | - | TRBD2 | CASSSTSGVYNEQFF | TGTGCCAGCAGCTCTACTAGCGGTGTCTACAATGAGCAGTTCTTC
TRBJ1-5 | TRBV15 | - | - | CATSRAGFNQPQHF | TGTGCCACCAGCCGGGCGGGATTTAATCAGCCCCAGCATTTT
TRBJ2-5 | TRBV7-8 | - | TRBD2 | CASSLRAGTSGRGLETQYF | TGTGCCAGCAGCTTAAGGGCCGGGACTAGCGGGAGGGGATTGGAGACCCAGTACTTC
TRBJ1-2 | TRBV4-3 | - | - | CASSQSSDYGYTF | TGCGCCAGCAGCCAATCCAGCGACTATGGCTACACCTTC
TRBJ1-1 | TRBV6-5 | - | - | CASSTGMGWPEAFF | TGTGCCAGCAGCACTGGAATGGGGTGGCCTGAAGCTTTCTTT
TRBJ2-2 | TRBV11-2 | - | TRBD1 | CASSLGYRGGTGELFF | TGTGCCAGCAGCTTAGGGTACAGGGGCGGGACCGGGGAGCTGTTTTTT
TRBJ1-1 | TRBV30 | - | - | CAWSGYLEAFF | TGTGCCTGGAGCGGATATCTTGAAGCTTTCTTT
TRBJ2-4 | TRBV27 | - | - | CASRTWGQNIQYF | TGTGCCAGCAGAACATGGGGACAAAACATTCAGTACTTC
TRBJ2-5 | TRBV11-1 | - | TRBD2 | CASSFQGGFQETQYF | TGTGCCAGCAGCTTCCAGGGAGGGTTCCAAGAGACCCAGTACTTC
TRBJ1-2 | TRBV4-2 | few | - | CASSQDGRANYGYTF | TGTGCCAGCAGCCAAGATGGCAGGGCTAACTATGGCTACACCTTC
TRBJ2-3 | TRBV29-1 | few | - | CSVDSGSTDTQYF | TGCAGCGTTGACAGCGGAAGCACAGATACGCAGTATTTT
TRBJ2-7 | TRBV5-4 | - | TRBD2 | CAGGTAGGVGGQYF | TGTGCCGGTGGGACGGCGGGGGGTGTCGGAGGGCAGTACTTC
TRBJ1-1 | TRBV6-5 | - | - | CASSRPPGTEAFF | TGTGCCAGCAGTCGACCTCCCGGTACTGAAGCTTTCTTT
TRBJ2-1 | TRBV3-1/TRBV3-2 | - | - | CASSGPLYNEQFF | TGTGCCAGCAGCGGGCCACTTTACAATGAGCAGTTCTTC
TRBJ1-6 | TRBV5-1 | - | - | CASSLSKQINSPLHF | TGCGCCAGCAGCTTGAGTAAACAGATTAATTCACCCCTCCACTTT
TRBJ1-5 | TRBV3-1/TRBV3-2 | - | - | CASSQGRSNQPQHF | TGTGCCAGCAGCCAAGGCAGAAGCAATCAGCCCCAGCATTTT
TRBJ1-2 | TRBV4-3 | medium-sized | - | CASSQDLRADGYGYTF | TGCGCCAGCAGCCAAGATCTCAGGGCAGATGGTTATGGCTACACCTTC
TRBJ1-4 | TRBV5-5 | - | - | CASSLVGGYEKLFF | TGTGCCAGCAGCTTGGTTGGGGGGTATGAAAAACTGTTTTTT
TRBJ2-5 | TRBV19 | few | TRBD1 | CASRMTGGGETQYF | TGTGCCAGTAGAATGACAGGGGGAGGGGAGACCCAGTACTTC
TRBJ1-2 | TRBV2 | - | TRBD1 | CASKGTGGADGYTF | TGTGCCAGCAAAGGGACAGGGGGCGCAGATGGCTACACCTTC
TRBJ2-1 | TRBV7-3 | - | TRBD2 | CASSIALPRGGGDNEQFF | TGTGCCAGCAGCATAGCGTTACCTCGGGGCGGGGGTGACAATGAGCAGTTCTTC
TRBJ1-2 | TRBV2 | - | - | CASSHGLGYTF | TGTGCCAGCAGTCACGGGCTTGGCTACACCTTC
TRBJ1-6 | TRBV28 | few | - | CASRRIGGAQGSPLHF | TGTGCCAGCAGACGTATTGGGGGTGCTCAGGGTTCACCCCTCCACTTT
TRBJ2-3 | TRBV11-2 | - | TRBD1 | CASSFSGTATGDTQYF | TGTGCCAGCAGCTTCTCCGGGACAGCTACTGGAGATACGCAGTATTTT
TRBJ1-1 | TRBV7-9 | - | - | CASSLGAFNTEAFF | TGTGCCAGCAGCTTGGGAGCGTTTAACACTGAAGCTTTCTTT
TRBJ1-1 | TRBV12-3/TRBV12-4 | - | - | CASSFGVGTEAFF | TGTGCCAGCAGTTTTGGGGTGGGCACTGAAGCTTTCTTT
TRBJ2-7 | TRBV7-9 | - | - | CASSLDREGFYEQYF | TGTGCCAGCAGCTTAGACAGGGAGGGATTCTACGAGCAGTACTTC
TRBJ2-7 | TRBV7-9 | - | - | CASSSNGRGYEQYF | TGTGCCAGCAGCTCCAACGGGAGAGGTTACGAGCAGTACTTC
TRBJ2-7 | TRBV11-2 | - | TRBD2 | CASSILVAGNEQYF | TGTGCCAGCAGCATCCTTGTAGCGGGGAACGAGCAGTACTTC
TRBJ2-5 | TRBV30 | once | - | CAWSVPRTREETQYF | TGTGCCTGGAGTGTCCCCAGGACAAGGGAAGAGACCCAGTACTTC
TRBJ1-2 | TRBV27 | few | - | CARRSMGSYTF | TGTGCCCGCCGATCAATGGGCAGCTACACCTTC
TRBJ1-2 | TRBV19 | - | - | CASSISDIRGLGYTF | TGTGCCAGTAGTATCTCGGACATCAGAGGTCTCGGCTACACCTTC
TRBJ2-2 | TRBV9 | - | TRBD1 | CASSQGANTGELFF | TGTGCCAGCAGCCAGGGGGCAAACACCGGGGAGCTGTTTTTT
TRBJ2-1 | TRBV7-8 | - | TRBD1 | CASSPRTGQGAFNEQFF | TGTGCCAGCAGCCCACGCACGGGACAGGGGGCGTTTAATGAGCAGTTCTTC
TRBJ2-7 | TRBV28 | - | TRBD2 | CASSLTSGRQEQYF | TGTGCCAGCAGTTTAACTAGCGGGAGGCAAGAGCAGTACTTC
TRBJ2-7 | TRBV10-1 | - | - | CASSNSQESYEQYF | TGCGCCAGCAGCAACTCACAGGAGTCCTACGAGCAGTACTTC
TRBJ2-3 | TRBV5-1 | - | TRBD1 | CASSLEGRQGWGSTDTQYF | TGCGCCAGCAGCTTGGAGGGCCGACAGGGTTGGGGAAGCACAGATACGCAGTATTTT
TRBJ2-7 | TRBV9 | - | - | CASSPTLGDQEQYF | TGTGCCAGCAGCCCAACGCTGGGTGACCAGGAGCAGTACTTC
TRBJ2-1 | TRBV25-1 | - | TRBD2 | CASSEYSGEANEQFF | TGTGCCAGCAGTGAATATAGCGGGGAAGCGAATGAGCAGTTCTTC
TRBJ2-5 | TRBV5-1 | - | TRBD2 | CASSGTYAGGRQRERYGKTQYF | TGCGCCAGCAGCGGAACATACGCGGGGGGACGTCAAAGGGAACGCTATGGGAAGACCCAGTACTTC
TRBJ1-2 | TRBV6-2/TRBV6-3 | once | - | CASSYASTANYGYTF | TGTGCCAGCAGTTACGCCTCGACAGCTAACTATGGCTACACCTTC
TRBJ1-6 | TRBV28 | few | - | CASSTDSYNSPLHF | TGTGCCAGCAGTACGGATTCCTATAATTCACCCCTCCACTTT
TRBJ1-1 | TRBV7-2 | once | TRBD1 | CASRYRGRGTEAFF | TGTGCCAGCAGGTACAGGGGGCGCGGCACTGAAGCTTTCTTT
TRBJ2-1 | TRBV6-5 | few | - | CASSYGGSSYNEQFF | TGTGCCAGCAGTTACGGTGGGAGCTCCTACAATGAGCAGTTCTTC
TRBJ2-7 | TRBV4-2 | - | TRBD1 | CASSQVRGQFYEQYF | TGTGCCAGCAGCCAAGTCAGGGGACAGTTTTACGAGCAGTACTTC
TRBJ2-7 | TRBV27 | - | TRBD1 | CASSQGQGQYEQYF | TGTGCCAGCAGTCAGGGACAGGGGCAATACGAGCAGTACTTC
TRBJ2-1 | TRBV28 | - | TRBD1 | CASSPPGQGGSNEQFF | TGTGCCAGCAGTCCTCCGGGACAGGGGGGTTCCAATGAGCAGTTCTTC
TRBJ1-1 | TRBV5-1 | - | - | CASLVRVNTEAFF | TGCGCCAGCCTTGTGAGGGTGAACACTGAAGCTTTCTTT
TRBJ2-1 | TRBV19 | - | - | CASSISARSSYNEQFF | TGTGCCAGTAGTATTTCTGCCCGGAGCTCCTACAATGAGCAGTTCTTC
TRBJ1-6 | TRBV11-1 | - | - | CASSPTSNSPLHF | TGTGCCAGCAGCCCTACCAGCAATTCACCCCTCCACTTT
TRBJ1-1 | TRBV6-5 | - | - | CASRRTPNTEAFF | TGTGCCAGCAGAAGGACTCCGAACACTGAAGCTTTCTTT